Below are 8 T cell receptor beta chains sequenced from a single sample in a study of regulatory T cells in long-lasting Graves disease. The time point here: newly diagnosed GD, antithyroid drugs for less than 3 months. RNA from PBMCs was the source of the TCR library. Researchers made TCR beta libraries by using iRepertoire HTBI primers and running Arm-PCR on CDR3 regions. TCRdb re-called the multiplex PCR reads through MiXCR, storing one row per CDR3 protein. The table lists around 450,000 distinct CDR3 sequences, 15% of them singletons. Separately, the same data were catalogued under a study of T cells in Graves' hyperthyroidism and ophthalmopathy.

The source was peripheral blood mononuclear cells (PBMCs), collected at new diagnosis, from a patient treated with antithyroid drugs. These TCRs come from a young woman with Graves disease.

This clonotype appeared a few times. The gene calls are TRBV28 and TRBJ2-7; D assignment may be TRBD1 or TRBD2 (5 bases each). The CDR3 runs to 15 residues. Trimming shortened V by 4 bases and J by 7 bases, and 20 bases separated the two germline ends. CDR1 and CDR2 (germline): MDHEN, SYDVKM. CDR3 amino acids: CASSSATGRFNEQYF. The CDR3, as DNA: TGTGCCAGCAGTTCGGCAACGGGACGGTTCAATGAGCAGTACTTC. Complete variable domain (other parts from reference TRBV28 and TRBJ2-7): DVKVTQSSRYLVKRTGEKVFLECVQDMDHENMFWYRQDPGLGLRLIYFSYDVKMKEKGDIPEGYSVSREKKERFSLILESASTNQTSMYLCASSSATGRFNEQYFGPGTRLTVT.

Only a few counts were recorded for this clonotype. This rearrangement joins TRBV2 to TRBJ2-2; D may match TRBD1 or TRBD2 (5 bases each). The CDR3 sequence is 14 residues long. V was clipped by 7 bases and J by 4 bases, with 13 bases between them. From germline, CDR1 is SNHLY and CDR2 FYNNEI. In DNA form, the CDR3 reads TGTGCCAGCATTAGAGGGGATCCCACCGGGGAGCTGTTTTTT. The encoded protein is CASIRGDPTGELFF.

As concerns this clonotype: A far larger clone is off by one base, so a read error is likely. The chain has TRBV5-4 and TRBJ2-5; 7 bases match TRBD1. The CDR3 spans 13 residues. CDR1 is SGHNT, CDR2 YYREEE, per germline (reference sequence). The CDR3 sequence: CASSPGQQETRYF. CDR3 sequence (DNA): TGTGCCAGCAGCCCGGGACAGCAAGAGACCCGGTACTTC.

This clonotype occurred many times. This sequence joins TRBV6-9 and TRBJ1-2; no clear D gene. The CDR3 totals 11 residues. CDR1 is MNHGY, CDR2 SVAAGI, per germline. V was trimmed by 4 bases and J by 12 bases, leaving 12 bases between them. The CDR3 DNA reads TGTGCCAGCAGTTTTCAGGCCCGCGACACCTTC. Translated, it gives CASSFQARDTF.

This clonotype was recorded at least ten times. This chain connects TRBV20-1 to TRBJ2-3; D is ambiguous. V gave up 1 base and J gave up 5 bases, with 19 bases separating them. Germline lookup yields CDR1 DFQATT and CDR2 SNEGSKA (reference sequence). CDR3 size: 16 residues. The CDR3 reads CSARAMSDVEKDTQYF. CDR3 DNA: TGCAGTGCTAGAGCGATGTCAGACGTAGAAAAAGATACGCAGTATTTT.

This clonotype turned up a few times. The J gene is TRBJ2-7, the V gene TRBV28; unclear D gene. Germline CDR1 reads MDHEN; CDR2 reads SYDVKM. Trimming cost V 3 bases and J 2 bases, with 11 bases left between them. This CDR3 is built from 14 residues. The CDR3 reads CASSLGSRAYEQYF. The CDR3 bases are TGTGCCAGCAGTTTGGGTAGTCGAGCCTACGAGCAGTACTTC. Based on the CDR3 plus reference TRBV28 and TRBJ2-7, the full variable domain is DVKVTQSSRYLVKRTGEKVFLECVQDMDHENMFWYRQDPGLGLRLIYFSYDVKMKEKGDIPEGYSVSREKKERFSLILESASTNQTSMYLCASSLGSRAYEQYFGPGTRLTVT.

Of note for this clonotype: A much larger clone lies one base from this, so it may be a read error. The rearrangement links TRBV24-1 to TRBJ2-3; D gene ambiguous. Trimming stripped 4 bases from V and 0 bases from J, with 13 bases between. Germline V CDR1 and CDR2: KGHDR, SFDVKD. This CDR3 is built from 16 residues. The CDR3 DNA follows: TGTGCCACCAGTGACCAGGCCAGTTCAAGCACAGATACGCAGTATTTT. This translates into CATSDQASSSTDTQYF.

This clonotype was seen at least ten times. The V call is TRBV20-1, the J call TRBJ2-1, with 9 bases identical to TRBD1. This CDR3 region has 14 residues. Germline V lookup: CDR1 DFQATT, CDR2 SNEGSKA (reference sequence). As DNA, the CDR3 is TGCAGCCACAAAGGACAGGGGAGGTACAATGAGCAGTTCTTC. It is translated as CSHKGQGRYNEQFF.